Each of the 19 T cell receptor beta chains below was sequenced from the same sample in a study of blood T cell repertoires in COVID-19. The repertoire was sequenced with immunoSEQ multiplex PCR; TCRdb's copy has only in-frame clones and lacks some. The table lists under 300,000 clones, more than 75% of them singletons. The sample consisted of peripheral blood. The origin of the receptors is a middle-aged woman who had recovered from COVID-19.

The rearrangement links TRBV24-1 to TRBJ1-5; a possible D gene is TRBD1 (5 bases). V dropped 9 bases and J dropped 5 bases, with 13 bases sitting between them. This CDR3 is 13 amino acids long. Germline lookup yields CDR1 KGHDR and CDR2 SFDVKD. In DNA, the CDR3 is TGTGCCACCGCGCCGCGGGGGGATCAGCCCCAGCATTTT. Amino acid sequence: CATAPRGDQPQHF.

J is TRBJ2-2 and V is TRBV6-6; maybe TRBD1 (6 bases). Germline V CDR1 and CDR2: MNHNY, SVGAGI (reference sequence). This CDR3 comprises 14 residues. The V end lost 4 bases, the J end lost 6 bases, and 12 bases lay between the germline ends. The CDR3 protein is CASSSSDRSGELFF. As DNA, the CDR3 is TGTGCCAGCAGTTCCAGCGACAGGTCCGGGGAGCTGTTTTTT.

The rearrangement links TRBV11-2 to TRBJ2-7, with 11 nucleotides matching TRBD2. CDR1 and CDR2 (germline): SGHAT, FQNNGV. This CDR3 has 18 amino acids. Trimming took 5 bases from V and 3 from J; bases not matched to a gene: 15. As DNA, the CDR3 is TGTGCCAGCAGCCCAGCCGGGACTAGCGGTTCCTATCACTACGAGCAGTACTTC. Translated: CASSPAGTSGSYHYEQYF.

The chain combines TRBV15 with TRBJ2-5; D is unclear. In germline, CDR1 is LNHNV, CDR2 YYDKDF (reference sequence). CDR3 length equals 13 residues. V lost 0 bases and J 4 bases, leaving 6 bases between the germline ends. As DNA, the CDR3 is TGTGCCACCAGCAGAGATGCGTCAGAGACCCAGTACTTC. Protein product: CATSRDASETQYF.

The chain employs TRBV7-6 and TRBJ1-2; 7 bases match TRBD1. The junction had 19 bases not matched to a gene; V was cut back by 5 bases and J by 1 base. The CDR3 totals 19 residues. Germline-derived CDR1 and CDR2 are SGHVS and FNYEAQ. CDR3 sequence (DNA): TGTGCCAGCAGCCCGCCCCCCACAGGGGCCGGCTTCCTTAACTATGGCTACACCTTC. Translating it yields CASSPPPTGAGFLNYGYTF.

The chain links TRBV19 to TRBJ2-7, with 8 bases matching TRBD1. The CDR3 is 14 residues long. Germline V lookup: CDR1 LNHDA, CDR2 SQIVND (reference sequence). Trimming at V came to 4 bases and at J to 4 bases, leaving 6 bases not matched to a gene. The CDR3 DNA follows: TGTGCCAGTAGTACCGGGACAGGACCTTACGAGCAGTACTTC. Translated: CASSTGTGPYEQYF.

This clone was detected once. The chain has TRBV30 and TRBJ1-1, with D possibly being TRBD1 (5 bases). Looked up from germline, CDR1 is GTSNPN and CDR2 is SVGIG (reference sequence). The CDR3 sequence is 16 residues long. V was cut by 3 bases and J by 0 bases, with 17 bases left in between. The CDR3 coding sequence is TGTGCCTGGAGATCTCTGGGGCCAAGCCTGAACACTGAAGCTTTCTTT. Its translation: CAWRSLGPSLNTEAFF. The full variable domain, its missing parts supplied by reference TRBV30 and TRBJ1-1, is SQTIHQWPATLVQPVGSPLSLECTVEGTSNPNLYWYRQAAGRGLQLLFYSVGIGQISSEVPQNLSASRPQDRQFILSSKKLLLSDSGFYLCAWRSLGPSLNTEAFFGQGTRLTVV.

This clone came up many times. The sample contains more than one DNA sequence encoding this CDR3. The chain joins TRBV6-1 to TRBJ1-2; D gene unclear. Germline CDR1 MNHNS, CDR2 SASEGT. The CDR3 is 12 amino acids. The V end lost 1 base, the J end lost 4 bases, and 4 bases lay between the germline ends. The CDR3 loop is CASSEGSYGYTF. The CDR3 DNA is TGTGCCAGCAGTGAAGGCAGCTATGGCTACACCTTC.

This clone was seen more than once but under ten times. This chain connects TRBV5-8 to TRBJ1-3; TRBD1 aligns across 9 bases. The CDR3 spans 15 residues. Germline V gene sequence: CDR1 SGHTS, CDR2 YDEGEE. Losses at the gene ends were 3 bases for V and 4 bases for J; bases not matched to a gene: 5. CDR3 in DNA: TGTGCCAGCAGCTCCGAGGACAGGGGAGGAAACACCATATATTTT. It yields the protein CASSSEDRGGNTIYF.

The chain links TRBV7-9 to TRBJ2-7; 14 bases are a match to TRBD2. The CDR3 runs to 17 residues. The ends lost 3 bases at V and 1 base at J; junction bases unmatched: 5. Germline V gene lookup returns CDR1 SEHNR and CDR2 FQNEAQ (reference sequence). The CDR3 nucleotides are TGTGCCAGCAGCTTCGGGACTAGCGGGAGCTGGTCCTACGAGCAGTACTTC. Encoded protein: CASSFGTSGSWSYEQYF.

V usage is TRBV6-5 and J usage is TRBJ2-3; 13 bases fit TRBD2. The germline V gene encodes CDR1 MNHEY and CDR2 SVGAGI. The V segment lost 4 bases and the J segment 9 bases; nucleotides outside the gene matches: 4. This CDR3 comprises 14 residues. The CDR3 DNA sequence: TGTGCCAGCAGTTGGACTAGCGGGAGCGAGACGCAGTATTTT. As protein: CASSWTSGSETQYF.

The chain has TRBV19 and TRBJ1-5; 7 bases are a match to TRBD1. CDR3 length equals 15 residues. After removal of 5 bases from V and 3 bases from J, the junction contained 7 bases not matched to a gene. CDR1 is LNHDA and CDR2 is SQIVND in the germline V gene (reference sequence). The CDR3 sequence is CASSPRTGFNQPQHF. The CDR3 DNA reads TGTGCCAGTAGTCCACGGACAGGTTTCAATCAGCCCCAGCATTTT.

This rearrangement joins TRBV9 to TRBJ2-7; perhaps TRBD2 as D (6 bases). Germline CDR1 and CDR2: SGDLS and YYNGEE. This CDR3 has 17 residues. V lost 0 bases, J lost 5 bases, and 21 bases lay in between. CDR3 DNA sequence: TGTGCCAGCAGCGTAGCTGGAGCGGGCCCCCCCCAGGACGAGCAGTACTTC. Encoded protein: CASSVAGAGPPQDEQYF.

This sequence joins TRBV6-5 and TRBJ2-6; 7 bases are a match to TRBD2. The CDR3 contains 14 residues. CDR1 and CDR2 from the germline V gene are MNHEY and SVGAGI. V gave up 8 bases and J gave up 2 bases; unmatched junction bases: 3. CDR3 loop: CASGGVAGANVLTF. In nucleotides, the CDR3 is TGTGCCAGCGGGGGGGTAGCTGGGGCCAACGTCCTGACTTTC.

The V and J genes are TRBV6-5 and TRBJ1-5, with 7 positions matching TRBD1. CDR1 is MNHEY and CDR2 is SVGAGI in the germline V gene. Losses at the gene ends were 6 bases for V and 0 bases for J; bases not matched to a gene: 5. CDR3 length: 15 residues. The DNA of the CDR3 is TGTGCCAGCAGCCAAGGGACAGCTAGCAATCAGCCCCAGCATTTT. Translating it yields CASSQGTASNQPQHF.

The chain employs TRBV27 and TRBJ2-7, with D uncertain. The V gene lost 10 bases and the J gene lost 2 bases, with 15 bases spanning the gap. The length of the CDR3 is 13 residues. Germline V gene data show CDR1 as MNHEY and CDR2 as SMNVEV (reference sequence). CDR3 amino acids: CATYPVNTYEQYF. Here the CDR3 DNA reads TGTGCCACTTACCCCGTAAACACCTACGAGCAGTACTTC.

The chain employs TRBV15 and TRBJ2-7; a possible D gene is TRBD1 (7 bases). The CDR3 extends over 13 amino acids. In germline, CDR1 is LNHNV, CDR2 YYDKDF (reference sequence). Trimming cost V 5 bases and J 3 bases, with 11 bases left between them. CDR3 sequence reads: CATSRRGLYEQYF. In nucleotides, the CDR3 is TGTGCCACCAGCCGGAGGGGGCTCTACGAGCAGTACTTC.

The chain couples TRBV5-5 to TRBJ2-3; 7 nucleotides agree with TRBD2. This CDR3 region has 16 residues. In germline, CDR1 is SGHKS, CDR2 YYEKEE (reference sequence). Trimming removed 2 bases from V and 1 base from J; junction bases left unmatched: 7. The CDR3 region has the DNA TGTGCCAGCAGCTTAGGAAGCGGGGCGGGCACAGATACGCAGTATTTT. Encoded protein: CASSLGSGAGTDTQYF.

This clone was seen more than once but under ten times. The gene calls are TRBV11-3 and TRBJ2-5; 7 nucleotides align to TRBD1. In germline, CDR1 is SGHNT, CDR2 YENEEA. The CDR3 totals 14 residues. With V trimmed by 5 bases and J by 2 bases, 5 bases remained unmatched. This CDR3 reads CASSRDREQETQYF. The CDR3, as DNA: TGTGCCAGCAGCCGGGACAGAGAACAAGAGACCCAGTACTTC.